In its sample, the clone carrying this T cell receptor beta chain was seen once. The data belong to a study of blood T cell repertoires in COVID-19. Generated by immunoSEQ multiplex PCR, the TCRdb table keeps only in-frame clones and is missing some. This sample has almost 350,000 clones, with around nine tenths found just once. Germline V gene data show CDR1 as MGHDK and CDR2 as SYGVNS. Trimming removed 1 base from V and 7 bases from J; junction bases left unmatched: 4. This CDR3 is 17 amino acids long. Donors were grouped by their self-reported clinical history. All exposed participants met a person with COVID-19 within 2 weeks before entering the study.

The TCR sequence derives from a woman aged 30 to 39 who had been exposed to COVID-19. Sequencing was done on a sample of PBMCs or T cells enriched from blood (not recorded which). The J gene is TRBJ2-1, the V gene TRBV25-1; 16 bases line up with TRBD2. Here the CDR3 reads CASSESLGLAGGNEQFF. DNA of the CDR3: TGTGCCAGCAGTGAATCATTGGGACTAGCGGGAGGGAATGAGCAGTTCTTC.